This T cell receptor (beta chain) comes out of a study of cytomegalovirus exposure and HLA in healthy donors. It was with 60 Vbeta and 13 Jbeta primers that the PCR ran. Method: immunoSEQ multiplex PCR; TCRdb's copy keeps in-frame clones and lacks some. Of some 130,000 clones in the sample, roughly three quarters were seen once. With V trimmed by 3 bases and J by 5 bases, 8 bases remained unmatched. The germline CDR1 and CDR2 sequences are KGHSH and LQKENI. The CDR3 length is 15 residues. The genes are TRBV18 and TRBJ1-1, with TRBD1 identical over 8 bases. Material: PBMCs. The clonotype comes from a man aged 18 to 30 in good health and CMV-seronegative. The CDR3 coding sequence is TGTGCCAGCTCACCGAAATCAAGGACAGGGACTGAAGCTTTCTTT. It yields the protein CASSPKSRTGTEAFF.